This TCR beta chain was profiled in a study of blood T cell repertoires in COVID-19. Sequencing was performed with immunoSEQ multiplex PCR; in TCRdb, only in-frame clones are kept and a portion is missing. This sample has some 230,000 clones, with roughly four fifths found just once. Per germline, CDR1 GTSNPN and CDR2 SVGIG (reference sequence). The CDR3 has 15 residues. The V segment lost 2 bases and the J segment 6 bases; nucleotides outside the gene matches: 12. The receptor comes from a woman aged 60-75 years with acute or convalescent COVID-19. The sequencing input was peripheral blood. The V and J genes are TRBV30 and TRBJ2-7; TRBD2 matches 8 bases. The CDR3 nucleotides read TGTGCCTGGAGTAAGGGAGGACTAGCAGGTCTCGAGCAGTACTTC. Protein sequence: CAWSKGGLAGLEQYF.